The source of this TCR beta chain is a study of blood T cell repertoires in COVID-19. About the study: Italy, Spain and the United States were the sources of the convalescent and acute COVID-19 samples. Sample material is recorded as cDNA or gDNA derived from T cells, B-cell-depleted T cells, or PBMCs.

CDR1 and CDR2 (germline): SGHKS, YYEKEE (reference sequence). The CDR3 runs 15 residues. With V trimmed by 5 bases and J by 2 bases, 6 bases remained unmatched. As originally analysed: Amplification from reference gene primers served as the basis for estimated nucleated cell counts. Some clones are missing from TCRdb's copy, which holds only in-frame ones; the method was immunoSEQ multiplex PCR. Clone size and V and J calls were adopted from that table, with D and trimming inferred from the DNA. Of almost 400,000 clones listed, around 87% are singletons. This clonotype originated in a woman aged 55 to 70 with COVID-19, enrolled during active disease. V is TRBV5-5 and J is TRBJ1-4; 7 bases line up with TRBD1. Sequences were obtained from peripheral blood. The CDR3 region has the DNA TGTGCCAGCAGTCAACAGGGGCCGACTAATGAAAAACTGTTTTTT. It yields the protein CASSQQGPTNEKLFF.